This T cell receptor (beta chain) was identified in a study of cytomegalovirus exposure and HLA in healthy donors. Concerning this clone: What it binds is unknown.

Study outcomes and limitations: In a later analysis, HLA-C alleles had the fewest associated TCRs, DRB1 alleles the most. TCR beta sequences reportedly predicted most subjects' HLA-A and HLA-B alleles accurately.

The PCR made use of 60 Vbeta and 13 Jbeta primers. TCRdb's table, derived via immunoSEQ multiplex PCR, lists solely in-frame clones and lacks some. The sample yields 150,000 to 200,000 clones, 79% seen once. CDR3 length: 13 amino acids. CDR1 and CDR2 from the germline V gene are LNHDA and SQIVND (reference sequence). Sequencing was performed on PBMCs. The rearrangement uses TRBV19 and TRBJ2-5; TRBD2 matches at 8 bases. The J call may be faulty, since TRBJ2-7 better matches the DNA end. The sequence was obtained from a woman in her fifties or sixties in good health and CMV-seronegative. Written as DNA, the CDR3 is TGTGCCAGTAGCGGGAGGGAGGGGTACGAGCAGTACTTC. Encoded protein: CASSGREGYEQYF.